The clone carrying this TCR beta chain has more than one count but fewer than ten. As processed by the authors: Reference gene primer amplification gave estimated nucleated cell counts. The data were produced by immunoSEQ multiplex PCR, yet TCRdb's version contains in-frame clones alone and is incomplete. The V and J calls and clone size are taken from that table; D and trimming were inferred from the DNA. The repertoire has fewer than 250,000 clones, around 90% of them found once; the top ten carry approximately 0.8%. This sample stems from a study of blood T cell repertoires in COVID-19. The overall study: The United States, Italy and Spain supplied acute and convalescent COVID-19 samples.

The length of the CDR3 is 14 residues. The germline CDR1 and CDR2 sequences are MNHEY and SVGAGI. Trimming removed 8 bases at V and 1 base at J, with 12 bases between. Seattle-derived patients entered the study during active infection and were followed longitudinally. The sequenced material came from peripheral blood. This receptor was obtained from a man aged 25-45 years with COVID-19, enrolled during active disease. The chain employs TRBV6-5 and TRBJ1-3, with a tentative D call TRBD1 (5 bases). This chain's CDR3 is CASGGGVSGNTIYF. As DNA, the CDR3 is TGTGCCAGCGGGGGGGGTGTTTCTGGAAACACCATATATTTT.